Following are 2 T cell receptor beta chains from one sample sequenced in a study of regulatory T cells in long-lasting Graves disease. This sample's time point: newly diagnosed GD, antithyroid drugs for less than 3 months. Extracted PBMC RNA gave rise to the TCR library. Researchers made TCR beta libraries by using iRepertoire HTBI primers and running Arm-PCR on CDR3 regions. TCRdb called the multiplex PCR reads again in MiXCR, with one record for every CDR3 protein. The sample contains around 450,000 distinct CDR3 sequences, 15% to 20% of which appear only once. The sample was also reused in another study, on T cells in Graves' hyperthyroidism and ophthalmopathy.

Material: peripheral blood mononuclear cells (PBMCs), obtained at new diagnosis, from a patient treated with antithyroid drugs. Receptors originate from a middle-aged man with Graves disease.

This clonotype was observed at least ten times. J is TRBJ2-1 and V is TRBV2, with 9 bases lining up with TRBD2. V gave up 0 bases and J gave up 9 bases; unmatched junction bases: 6. The CDR3 covers 15 residues. CDR1 and CDR2 (germline): SNHLY, FYNNEI. DNA for the CDR3: TGTGCCAGCAGTGAAGCTCTAGCGGGATACTCTGAGCAGTTCTTC. Protein sequence: CASSEALAGYSEQFF.

To note about this clonotype: It differs at one base from a far larger clone, so likely a read error. The chain carries TRBV11-3 and TRBJ2-7, with TRBD2 matching 10 bases. This CDR3 contains 15 residues. CDR1 and CDR2 from the germline V gene are SGHNT and YENEEA. The ends lost 5 bases at V and 1 base at J; junction bases unmatched: 5. The CDR3 DNA sequence: TGTGCCAGCAGCCCCGGGACTAGCGAGTCCTACGAGCAGTACTTC. Residues: CASSPGTSESYEQYF.